Presented here are 10 T cell receptor beta chains from one specimen sequenced in a study of TET2 disruption in CD19-targeted CAR T cells. No antigen has been assigned to these receptors. Repertoires were generated with immunoSEQ multiplex PCR, while TCRdb's copy carries only in-frame clones and drops some. The repertoire table contains more than 25,000 clones. Treatment here: autologous CTL019 cells: CD19 CAR with 4-1BB and CD3 zeta domains. The sample was CD8- CAR+ T cells sorted from cultured blood T cells, taken for CD19 CAR T cell therapy. Stated subset: CD8-negative CAR-positive T cells from the infusion product. All receptors come from an older man with chronic lymphocytic leukemia.

A remark on this clone: The CDR3 end lies 3 residues beyond the end of the read and is filled in from the germline J gene. The chain is built from TRBV7-8 and TRBJ2-2, with 12 nucleotides matching TRBD1. This CDR3 spans 16 amino acids. The germline V gene encodes CDR1 SGHVS and CDR2 FQNEAQ. The trim removed 5 bases at V and 7 bases at J, leaving 8 bases unmatched. CDR3 DNA (partial): TGTGCCAGCAGCGCCGACGGGACAGGGGGCTTCGGGGAG. Translated: CASSADGTGGFGE. In full, the CDR3 is CASSADGTGGFGELFF.

About this clone: The read halts 3 residues ahead of the CDR3 end, with the missing end drawn from the germline J gene. Different DNA sequences within this sample yield the same CDR3. V and J are TRBV7-8 and TRBJ2-4; 7 nucleotides line up with TRBD1. The germline CDR1 and CDR2 sequences are SGHVS and FQNEAQ. The CDR3 runs 14 residues. CDR3 amino acids: CASSLGGGRETQYF. The CDR3 bases that were read are TGTGCCAGCAGCTTAGGAGGGGGCCGAGAGACT.

As concerns this clone: The read ends 3 residues early relative to the CDR3; the germline J gene fills the gap. The genes are TRBV6-2 or TRBV6-3 and TRBJ2-1; 8 nucleotides match TRBD1. Germline lookup yields CDR1 MNHEY and CDR2 SVGEGT. With V trimmed by 7 bases and J by 3 bases, 5 bases remained unmatched. This CDR3 region has 14 residues. This chain's CDR3 is CASNTGGYYNEQFF. The part of the CDR3 DNA that was read is TGTGCCAGCAACACAGGGGGATACTACAATGAG.

In the case of this clone: Read sequence stops 3 residues before the CDR3 end, and the germline J gene provides the missing end. This chain uses TRBV5-1 with TRBJ2-1, with TRBD2 matching over 7 bases. Germline V gene sequence: CDR1 SGHRS, CDR2 YFSETQ. V shed 0 bases, J shed 4 bases, and the junction held 4 bases outside the gene matches. The CDR3 covers 15 residues. The CDR3 reads CASSLVGGRYNEQFF. The sequenced CDR3 bases are TGCGCCAGCAGCTTGGTCGGGGGGAGATACAATGAG.

Frequency places this clone as medium-sized. The CDR3 end is not reached by the read, which stops 3 residues before it; the germline J gene fills it in. The chain links TRBV29-1 to TRBJ2-3; 9 nucleotides line up with TRBD2. The CDR3 loop spans 13 amino acids. The germline V gene has CDR1 SQVTM and CDR2 ANQGSEA. V lost 7 bases and J lost 1; bases outside the gene matches: 3. The CDR3 DNA, read in part, is TGCAGCGACATAGCGGGGGGCACAGATACG. It translates to CSDIAGGTDT. The entire CDR3 protein is CSDIAGGTDTQYF.

Remarks on this clone: With the read ending 3 residues before the CDR3 end, the germline J gene is used to fill in that end. J is TRBJ2-3 and V is TRBV7-9, with 9 bases identical to TRBD1. The ends lost 4 bases at V and 0 bases at J; junction bases unmatched: 2. The CDR3 has 15 amino acids. The germline CDR1 and CDR2 sequences are SEHNR and FQNEAQ (reference sequence). This CDR3 is CASSSDRGSTDTQYF. The covered CDR3 bases are TGTGCCAGCAGCTCCGACAGGGGGAGCACAGATACG.

A remark on this clone: With the read ending 3 residues before the CDR3 end, the germline J gene is used to fill in that end. This sample also contains other DNA sequences that code for the same CDR3. The chain couples TRBV6-2 or TRBV6-3 to TRBJ1-2; 8 positions match TRBD1. Germline CDR1 is MNHEY and CDR2 is SVGEGT. The CDR3 totals 14 residues. The CDR3 bases that were read are TGTGCCAGCAGTTACTTGACAGGGGTCGGTGGT. Translating gives CASSYLTGVGG. The CDR3 in its entirety is CASSYLTGVGGYTF.

To note about this clone: The CDR3 end is not reached by the read, which stops 3 residues before it; the germline J gene fills it in. The V gene is TRBV5-1, the J gene TRBJ2-5; the D gene is possibly TRBD2 (5 bases). The CDR3 is 14 amino acids. In germline, CDR1 is SGHRS, CDR2 YFSETQ. V lost 4 bases and J 5 bases, leaving 15 bases between the germline ends. The part of the CDR3 DNA that was read is TGCGCCAGCAGCCGCCCTCGTACGGGGGAGACC. It translates to CASSRPRTGET. The whole CDR3 sequence is CASSRPRTGETQYF.

On this clone itself: The read is 3 residues too short to cover the CDR3 end, so that end is filled in from the germline J gene. The chain carries TRBV7-3 and TRBJ2-3; TRBD2 is a possible D gene (7 bases). CDR3 length: 16 amino acids. The germline CDR1 and CDR2 sequences are SGHTA and FQGTGA. The V gene lost 5 bases and the J gene lost 3 bases, with 18 bases spanning the gap. This CDR3 reads CASSPSKGGGTDTQYF. CDR3 bases read: TGTGCCAGCAGCCCCTCTAAGGGGGGGGGTACAGATACG. The full variable domain, its missing parts supplied by reference TRBV7-3 and TRBJ2-3, is GAGVSQTPSNKVTEKGKYVELRCDPISGHTALYWYRQSLGQGPEFLIYFQGTGAADDSGLPNDRFFAVRPEGSVSTLKIQRTERGDSAVYLCASSPSKGGGTDTQYFGPGTRLTVL.

In regard to this clone: The missing CDR3 end, 3 residues past where the read stops, is filled in from the germline J gene. V gene TRBV23-1 combines with J gene TRBJ2-4; D is undetermined. TRBV23-1 is an open reading frame whose function is uncertain. The CDR3 is 12 amino acids. CDR3 in amino acids: CASSLITSGQYF. Partial CDR3 DNA: TGCGCCAGCAGTTTAATTACCAGTGGT.